This T cell receptor (beta chain) derives from a study of blood T cell repertoires in COVID-19 (dated by TCRdb to 2018 to 2021). Context from the whole study: Samples covering the acute and convalescent phases of COVID-19 were provided by collaborators in the United States, Italy and Spain. Deeply sampled blood TCRbeta repertoires from subjects exposed to, actively infected with, or recovered from COVID-19 were included in the dataset. Sample metadata almost always included a de-identified subject ID, COVID-19 status, age in years and sex. The prospective study material was composed of cDNA or gDNA derived from T cells, B-cell-depleted T cells, or PBMCs. The repertoires were released in a freely available public database meant as a resource for research on the immune response to SARS-CoV-2. HLA class I and class II types, where available, came from metadata supplied by the sample provider rather than from assay-based typing. Samples came from the ongoing ImmuneRACE study (first 160 participants) plus 1,254 subjects from 6 global collaborators.

Whole blood was collected in K2EDTA tubes by collaborating institutions according to the institutions' own protocols. For TCRbeta analysis, collaborators shipped samples in one of three forms: frozen whole blood, isolated PBMCs, or DNA extracted from either of those sample types. Points the paper makes about the study in general: The amount of clinical and demographic metadata varied by source and participant and was provided uncurated.

The CDR3 goes from the cysteine to the phenylalanine over 18 residues. Left in the record is the CDR3 DNA by itself, 54 bases read in frame from the first base. Trimming removed 1 base from V and 4 bases from J; the gene matches leave 8 bases unexplained. Via the germline V gene (reference sequence), CDR1 is SEHNR and CDR2 FQNEAQ. TCRbeta CDR3 regions were amplified from genomic DNA using the immunoSEQ Assay, a bias-controlled multiplex PCR. The published analysis was carried out like this. The number of nucleated cells in each sample was estimated by amplification of reference gene primers within the assay. To quantify the absolute abundance of each unique TCRbeta CDR3 rearrangement, sequence reads were collapsed and filtered. For each sample, productive Simpson clonality was calculated as the square root of Simpson's diversity index over productive rearrangements. TCRdb's version of the immuneACCESS table is confined to in-frame rearrangements and falls short of the full clone set. An unresolved V gene accounts for under half of the shortfall where checked; the remainder is of unknown origin. V and J calls and clone size are those listed in that table; D and trimming were worked out from the DNA. For this sample there are over 100,000 clones; around 86% appear just once. Approximately 4% of the sample is taken by the ten largest.

Concerning this clone: There is no known antigen for this receptor. No base quality values were provided; no much bigger clone lies one nucleotide off.

Sequencing was carried out using peripheral blood. The rearranged chain carries TRBV7-9 and TRBJ2-3; 13 central nucleotides agree with TRBD2. This receptor was obtained from a middle-aged man with acute or convalescent COVID-19. The sequenced DNA: TGTGCCAGCAGCTTAGTACTAGCGGGAGGGCCCGTCGCAGATACGCAGTATTTT. Translated, it reads CASSLVLAGGPVADTQYF.